This TCR beta chain is drawn from a study of cytomegalovirus exposure and HLA in healthy donors. It was with 60 Vbeta and 13 Jbeta primers that the PCR ran. Measured with immunoSEQ multiplex PCR; TCRdb has only the in-frame clones, and not every one. The data contain about 95,000 clones, around four fifths of them singletons. Regarding this clone: What it recognizes is unknown.

Study-level findings and limits: Among TCR beta chains, those listed as cytomegalovirus-associated numbered some 170. Later work found most CMV-associated TCR beta chains apparently HLA-restricted. Three CMV-associated chains were confirmed in vitro to be specific for CMV antigens. The number of N-insertions in an Asian-associated ancestry cluster was reportedly below the roughly 620-donor mean in a later analysis.

CDR3 length equals 15 residues. The V and J ends lost 4 bases and 10 bases, in that order; junction bases with no gene match: 12. Per germline, CDR1 SGDLS and CDR2 YYNGEE. The chain carries TRBV9 and TRBJ2-1, with 9 positions matching TRBD2. Sequenced input: PBMCs. The TCR sequence derives from a middle-aged woman in good health and CMV-seropositive. CDR3 nucleotides: TGTGCCAGCAGCACACGACTAGCGGACGGGGAGGAGCAGTTCTTC. Translating gives CASSTRLADGEEQFF.